The rows below give T cell receptor beta chains drawn from one sample of a study of cytomegalovirus exposure and HLA in healthy donors. Repertoires were generated with immunoSEQ multiplex PCR, while TCRdb's copy carries only in-frame clones and drops some. The table records roughly 60,000 clones, 95% of them present only once. The sample comprised PBMCs. The receptors shown here come from a woman younger than 35 in good health and CMV-seropositive. Each CDR3 is given with its conserved first and last residue. A D gene is named only where the DNA matches it firmly. A clone size is listed for some rows: how often the clone was seen (once, few, many), or a class if it is expanded.

>TRBD2|NA|TRBV4-1|TRBJ2-1
CASSQEVLAGGNEQFF
TGCGCCAGCAGCCAGGAGGTCCTAGCGGGAGGGAATGAGCAGTTCTTC
>NA|once|TRBV28|TRBJ2-3
CASSFKPDHTDTQYF
TGTGCCAGCAGTTTTAAGCCTGATCACACAGATACGCAGTATTTT
>TRBD1|NA|TRBV6-1|TRBJ1-2
CASRGWTGVYGYTF
TGTGCCAGCCGCGGCTGGACAGGGGTCTATGGCTACACCTTC
>TRBD2|few|TRBV10-3|TRBJ2-7
CASSEPDGGDEQYF
TGTGCCAGCAGTGAACCCGATGGGGGGGACGAGCAGTACTTC
>NA|NA|TRBV5-4|TRBJ2-2
CASSRTGYTGELFF
TGTGCCAGCAGCAGAACAGGGTACACCGGGGAGCTGTTTTTT
>NA|few|TRBV6-5|TRBJ1-2
CASSYEGRAYGYTF
TGTGCCAGCAGTTACGAGGGGAGGGCCTATGGCTACACCTTC
>TRBD1|NA|TRBV7-9|TRBJ2-5
CASSIDRVQGETQYF
TGTGCCAGCAGCATCGACAGGGTACAGGGGGAGACCCAGTACTTC
>NA|once|TRBV7-9|TRBJ2-1
CASSLGSSGNEQFF
TGTGCCAGCAGCTTAGGGTCCTCGGGGAATGAGCAGTTCTTC
>TRBD2|NA|TRBV30|TRBJ2-5
CAWRGAAGVFKTQYF
TGTGCCTGGAGGGGGGCAGCGGGAGTTTTTAAGACCCAGTACTTC
>NA|NA|TRBV27|TRBJ1-3
CASSLGPSGNTIYF
TGTGCCAGCAGTTTAGGGCCTTCTGGAAACACCATATATTTT
>TRBD1|NA|TRBV28|TRBJ2-1
CASSFDRDRLNNEQFF
TGTGCCAGCAGTTTCGACCGGGACAGGCTAAACAATGAGCAGTTCTTC
>TRBD1|once|TRBV7-9|TRBJ2-7
CASSPTDRDRDEQYF
TGTGCCAGCAGCCCGACGGACAGGGACCGGGACGAGCAGTACTTC
>TRBD2|NA|TRBV14|TRBJ2-3
CASSQAGTSRLNTQYF
TGTGCCAGCAGCCAAGCGGGGACTAGCCGGCTTAATACGCAGTATTTT
>TRBD1|NA|TRBV6-5|TRBJ2-3
CASSLGQGVDTQYF
TGTGCCAGCAGCTTGGGACAGGGGGTGGATACGCAGTATTTT
>TRBD2|NA|TRBV7-9|TRBJ2-5
CASSPTPTSGQETQYF
TGTGCCAGCAGCCCCACCCCGACTAGCGGCCAAGAGACCCAGTACTTC
>TRBD2|NA|TRBV7-9|TRBJ2-3
CASSSHRGGRVGTDTQYF
TGTGCCAGCAGCTCCCATCGCGGGGGGCGGGTGGGCACAGATACGCAGTATTTT
>TRBD2|NA|TRBV6-4|TRBJ2-1
CASSSSGGAGEQFF
TGTGCCAGCAGTTCTTCCGGGGGGGCTGGGGAGCAGTTCTTC
>NA|NA|TRBV5-4|TRBJ2-4
CASSFDRSTQNIQYF
TGTGCCAGCAGCTTCGACAGGTCTACTCAAAACATTCAGTACTTC
>NA|NA|TRBV19|TRBJ1-2
CASKSDGYTF
TGTGCCAGTAAATCGGATGGCTACACCTTC
>TRBD2|NA|TRBV10-3|TRBJ2-3
CAISGVAGGGDTQYF
TGTGCCATCAGTGGAGTAGCGGGGGGGGGAGATACGCAGTATTTT
>NA|NA|TRBV28|TRBJ2-7
CASAQGDYEQYF
TGTGCCAGCGCGCAGGGTGACTACGAGCAGTACTTC
>NA|NA|TRBV10-3|TRBJ2-3
CAISDGGEKGTDTQYF
TGTGCCATCAGTGATGGAGGGGAGAAGGGCACAGATACGCAGTATTTT
>TRBD2|NA|TRBV6-1|TRBJ2-3
CASSLGTISTDTQYF
TGTGCCAGCAGCCTAGGGACTATCAGTACAGATACGCAGTATTTT
>NA|NA|TRBV7-6|TRBJ2-1
CASSSFVQGRYNEQFF
TGTGCCAGCAGCTCGTTCGTCCAGGGTCGCTACAATGAGCAGTTCTTC
>TRBD1|NA|TRBV30|TRBJ1-2
CAWEGAGNGYTF
TGTGCCTGGGAGGGGGCTGGGAATGGCTACACCTTC
>TRBD1|NA|TRBV14|TRBJ2-1
CASSQERDRRINEQFF
TGTGCCAGCAGCCAAGAAAGGGACAGGCGGATCAATGAGCAGTTCTTC
>NA|once|TRBV18|TRBJ2-3
CASSPFSGAPDTQYF
TGTGCCAGCTCACCTTTCAGCGGAGCCCCAGATACGCAGTATTTT
>TRBD1|NA|TRBV29-1|TRBJ2-3
CSAIPGTGGEGSDTQYF
TGCAGCGCCATACCCGGGACAGGGGGCGAAGGATCAGATACGCAGTATTTT
>TRBD2|NA|TRBV4-1|TRBJ2-1
CASSQDPGSGSGRNNEQFF
TGCGCCAGCAGCCAAGATCCAGGTAGCGGGAGCGGTAGAAACAATGAGCAGTTCTTC
>NA|NA|TRBV12-2|TRBJ2-1
CASRPRTGGPPNNEQFF
TGTGCAAGTCGGCCGAGAACAGGGGGACCCCCGAACAATGAGCAGTTCTTC
>TRBD2|NA|TRBV2|TRBJ2-7
CASSSPRGGSGASYEQYF
TGTGCCAGCAGCTCGCCCCGGGGGGGTAGCGGGGCCTCCTACGAGCAGTACTTC
>TRBD2|NA|TRBV4-3|TRBJ2-2
CASSRQPGLADTGELFF
TGCGCCAGCAGCCGGCAACCGGGACTAGCGGACACCGGGGAGCTGTTTTTT
>NA|NA|TRBV4-2|TRBJ2-7
CASSQEPIADEQYF
TGTGCCAGCAGCCAAGAACCTATCGCGGACGAGCAGTACTTC
>NA|NA|TRBV21-1|TRBJ1-2
CASSIKLGQGYGYTF
TGTGCCAGCAGCATAAAATTAGGCCAGGGCTATGGCTACACCTTC
>NA|once|TRBV7-8|TRBJ2-7
CASSSGLGGSNEQYF
TGTGCCAGCAGCTCGGGACTTGGGGGGTCTAACGAGCAGTACTTC
>NA|NA|TRBV5-4|TRBJ2-5
CASSLVGDKRTQYF
TGTGCCAGCAGCTTGGTGGGGGACAAGCGGACCCAGTACTTC
>TRBD1|NA|TRBV28|TRBJ1-6
CASGSDREGRYNSPLHF
TGTGCCAGCGGATCGGACAGGGAAGGACGGTATAATTCACCCCTCCACTTT
>TRBD2|once|TRBV4-2|TRBJ2-7
CASSPGLAGHEQYF
TGTGCCAGCAGCCCTGGACTAGCGGGGCACGAGCAGTACTTC
>TRBD2|NA|TRBV19|TRBJ2-7
CASSAGLSLYEQYF
TGTGCCAGTAGTGCGGGACTATCACTCTACGAGCAGTACTTC
>NA|NA|TRBV5-1|TRBJ2-3
CASQDRPQHTQYF
TGCGCCAGCCAGGACAGACCACAACATACGCAGTATTTT